This T cell receptor (beta chain) originates from a study of blood T cell repertoires in COVID-19. This clone was observed at least ten times. The data were produced by immunoSEQ multiplex PCR, yet TCRdb's version contains in-frame clones alone and is incomplete. The table has roughly 200,000 clones, 80% to 90% seen once. There are 15 residues in the CDR3. The junction had 3 bases not matched to a gene; V was cut back by 1 base and J by 5 bases. CDR1 is SEHNR and CDR2 is FQNEAQ in the germline V gene (reference sequence). The sequence was obtained from a woman aged 45 to 65 who had been exposed to COVID-19. Sequenced input: PBMCs or T cells enriched from blood (not recorded which). The chain employs TRBV7-9 and TRBJ2-7, with 12 bases that match TRBD2. Here the CDR3 reads CASSLGLAGVNEQYF. In nucleotides, the CDR3 is TGTGCCAGCAGCTTAGGACTAGCGGGGGTCAACGAGCAGTACTTC.